These 15 T cell receptor beta chains originate from one sample sequenced in a study of quantifying T cell responses using KT2 cells. The wider study: TCR alpha and beta constant-region primers primed reverse transcription of RNA.

Each cDNA got a UMI-containing oligo ligated at its 3' end. First-round PCR used three to four cycles and beta primers RC1.1 and RC1.2 covering TRBC1 and TRBC2. TCRdb reprocessed the UMI-ligation and nested PCR reads via MiXCR and lists one record per CDR3 protein. This sample has some 50,000 distinct CDR3 sequences, with roughly 12% found just once. Source material: PBMCs spiked with cells of the T cell clone KT2. These receptors were obtained from a human donor.

This clonotype was counted between two and nine times. This sequence joins TRBV6-6 and TRBJ1-5; TRBD1 might be the D (5 bases). Trimming pared 11 bases from V and 0 bases from J, leaving 17 bases between. The length of the CDR3 is 15 residues. CDR1 is MNHNY and CDR2 is SVGAGI in the germline V gene (reference sequence). The CDR3 bases are TGTGCCTCCCATGAGGGGACCCTTAGCAATCAGCCCCAGCATTTT. Translated, it gives CASHEGTLSNQPQHF.

This clonotype showed up many times. This rearrangement joins TRBV20-1 to TRBJ1-6; 10 positions match TRBD1. With 5 bases clipped from V and 9 bases from J, the junction kept 16 bases outside the gene matches. Per the germline V gene, CDR1 is DFQATT and CDR2 is SNEGSKA (reference sequence). The CDR3 extends over 17 amino acids. CDR3 bases: TGCAGTGCTTCCAGCGCCGGGACAGGGGAATTTAGTTCACCCCTCCACTTT. Translation gives CSASSAGTGEFSSPLHF.

The chain is built from TRBV4-3 and TRBJ2-1; 8 nucleotides line up with TRBD1. Per the germline V gene, CDR1 is LGHNA and CDR2 is YSLEER. This CDR3 contains 14 residues. V lost 2 bases and J lost 8; bases outside the gene matches: 5. The CDR3, as DNA: TGCGCCAGCAGCCAATACACAGGGGGTTATGAGCAGTTCTTC. Translating it yields CASSQYTGGYEQFF.

The chain employs TRBV15 and TRBJ2-3; unclear D gene. V was shortened by 5 bases and J by 3 bases, with 9 bases between the two germline ends. Germline CDR1 is LNHNV and CDR2 is YYDKDF (reference sequence). The CDR3 spans 13 residues. DNA of the CDR3: TGTGCCACCAGCCCGAGAGTAACAGATACGCAGTATTTT. Translation gives CATSPRVTDTQYF.

The rearrangement uses TRBV6-6 and TRBJ2-7; 12 bases are shared with TRBD1. V dropped 0 bases and J dropped 4; count of bases not matched to a gene: 4. This CDR3 is 16 amino acids long. Germline CDR1 MNHNY, CDR2 SVGAGI (reference sequence). The CDR3 coding sequence is TGTGCCAGCAGTTACTCCGGGACAGGGGGCAAATACGAGCAGTACTTC. Translating it yields CASSYSGTGGKYEQYF.

This clonotype was seen many times. The genes are TRBV11-2 and TRBJ2-3; 10 bases are a match to TRBD2. With 1 base clipped from V and 1 base from J, the junction kept 2 bases outside the gene matches. The CDR3 covers 16 residues. Germline V CDR1 and CDR2: SGHAT, FQNNGV. CDR3 coding DNA: TGTGCCAGCAGCTTAGTAGGGACTAGCGGCACAGATACGCAGTATTTT. This sequence encodes CASSLVGTSGTDTQYF.

The chain recombines TRBV27 with TRBJ2-2; TRBD1 matches at 9 bases. The CDR3 is 18 residues long. Trimming cost V 1 base and J 1 base; bases outside gene matches: 7. Germline lookup yields CDR1 MNHEY and CDR2 SMNVEV (reference sequence). CDR3 nucleotide sequence: TGTGCCAGCAGTTTATATACCGGGACAGGGAAGAACACCGGGGAGCTGTTTTTT. Amino acid sequence: CASSLYTGTGKNTGELFF.

This clonotype occurred many times. The chain uses TRBV12-3 or TRBV12-4 and TRBJ2-4, with 11 nucleotides matching TRBD2. The CDR3 has 16 amino acids. Trimming removed 4 bases from V and 6 bases from J; junction bases left unmatched: 8. For the CDR3, the DNA is TGTGCCAGCAGTTCATATAGCGGGGGGGCGGTAAACATTCAGTACTTC. Its protein product is CASSSYSGGAVNIQYF.

Worth noting for this clonotype: Being one base from a much bigger clone, this may be a read error. The chain carries TRBV29-1 and TRBJ2-2; 7 nucleotides match TRBD2. Germline V gene data show CDR1 as SQVTM and CDR2 as ANQGSEA. CDR3 size: 14 residues. CDR3 sequence (DNA): TGCAGCGCGTGGGAGGGCCAGGACACCGGGGAGCTGGTTTTT. Its protein is CSAWEGQDTGELVF.

The chain is built from TRBV6-1 and TRBJ2-1; either TRBD1 or TRBD2 may fit D (7 bases each). Germline V lookup: CDR1 MNHNS, CDR2 SASEGT. Trimming pared 5 bases from V and 5 bases from J, leaving 19 bases between. The CDR3 is made up of 16 amino acids. The CDR3 protein is CASSWGRQGGNNEQFF. The CDR3, as DNA: TGTGCCAGCAGTTGGGGCCGGCAGGGGGGGAACAATGAGCAGTTCTTC.

The chain employs TRBV2 and TRBJ1-4; 7 bases line up with TRBD1. The trim removed 6 bases at V and 4 bases at J, leaving 8 bases unmatched. Germline assignment: CDR1 SNHLY and CDR2 FYNNEI. CDR3 length: 15 residues. This CDR3 is CASRGDSASNEKLFF. The DNA for the CDR3 is TGTGCCAGCAGGGGGGACAGCGCTAGTAATGAAAAACTGTTTTTT.

This chain links TRBV6-5 with TRBJ1-6; D ambiguous. Between the trimmed V and J ends, which lost 5 bases and 0 bases, there was a span of 5 bases. The CDR3 is 14 amino acids. Germline V gene data show CDR1 as MNHEY and CDR2 as SVGAGI. The CDR3 DNA sequence: TGTGCCAGCAGTAGCAGCTCCTATAATTCACCCCTCCACTTT. This sequence encodes CASSSSSYNSPLHF.

The chain recombines TRBV13 with TRBJ1-1; weak D call: TRBD1 (5 bases). The CDR3 has 13 residues. Germline V gene data show CDR1 as PRHDT and CDR2 as FYEKMQ (reference sequence). Trimming shortened V by 8 bases and J by 2 bases, and 12 bases separated the two germline ends. The CDR3: CASGSGSNTEAFF. CDR3 nucleotide sequence: TGTGCCAGCGGATCAGGGAGCAACACTGAAGCTTTCTTT.

The CDR3 is CSAAGTSEALYNEQFF. The CDR3 DNA is TGCAGTGCTGCCGGGACTAGCGAGGCCCTTTACAATGAGCAGTTCTTC. The chain uses TRBV20-1 and TRBJ2-1; TRBD2 matches at 10 bases. V lost 5 bases and J lost 4; bases outside the gene matches: 11. The CDR3 sequence is 16 residues long. Germline assignment: CDR1 DFQATT and CDR2 SNEGSKA (reference sequence).

This clonotype was detected a few times. V gene TRBV12-3 or TRBV12-4 combines with J gene TRBJ2-2, with 8 bases that match TRBD2. V lost 3 bases to trimming and J lost 1 base; unmatched junction nucleotides: 1. This CDR3 has 15 amino acids. The CDR3 nucleotides are TGTGCCAGCAGTTTCCGGGGGGGGAACACCGGGGAGCTGTTTTTT. It is translated as CASSFRGGNTGELFF.